What follows is one T cell receptor (beta chain) and its context. No cognate antigen has been identified for it. There are no base qualities to consult, and no much larger clone falls within one base. CDR3 length: 14 amino acids, cysteine to phenylalanine. Just CDR3 DNA is preserved here, 42 bases in frame from base 1. The germline V gene yields MGHRA for CDR1 and YSYEKL for CDR2. Deletion took 1 base off V and 7 bases off J, with a span of 11 bases between the germline ends. TCRbeta CDR3 regions were amplified from genomic DNA using the immunoSEQ Assay, a bias-controlled multiplex PCR. The paper's data handling went like this. Within the assay, amplification of reference gene primers was used to estimate how many nucleated cells each sample contained. To quantify the absolute abundance of each unique TCRbeta CDR3 rearrangement, sequence reads were collapsed and filtered. For each sample, productive Simpson clonality was calculated as the square root of Simpson's diversity index across productive rearrangements. TCRdb stores this immuneACCESS table with in-frame sequences only. Part of the clones is absent; in the studies checked, under half of the shortfall reflects unresolved V genes, and no reason is known for the rest. The V and J calls and clone size were taken over from that table, and D and trimming were inferred from the DNA. The sample yields some 260,000 clones; roughly 80% were counted once. The ten largest clonotypes hold 7.5% to 10% of the sample.

This specimen belongs to a study of blood T cell repertoires in COVID-19 (TCRdb year 2020). About the full investigation: Collaborator samples came from the United States, Italy and Spain and covered acute and convalescent phases of COVID-19. Subjects who had been exposed to COVID-19, were actively infected with it, or had recovered from it provided the deeply sampled blood TCRbeta repertoires that made up the dataset. The repertoires were released in a freely available public database meant as a resource for research on the immune response to SARS-CoV-2. Where available, HLA class I and class II types were obtained from metadata supplied by the sample provider rather than from assay-based typing. The samples were drawn from two sources: the first 160 participants of the ongoing ImmuneRACE study, and 1,200 or so subjects contributed by 6 global collaborators. The prospective study material was composed of cDNA or gDNA derived from T cells, B-cell-depleted T cells, or PBMCs. Nearly every sample came with metadata listing a de-identified subject ID, COVID-19 status, age in years and sex.

Study-wide conclusions, independent of this receptor: How much clinical and demographic metadata was included differed by source and by participant, and the metadata was provided uncurated.

The collaborating institutions used their own protocols to collect whole blood in K2EDTA tubes. Collaborator samples were shipped for TCRbeta analysis as frozen whole blood, isolated PBMCs, or DNA extracted from either sample type. The clonotype comes from an elderly man with acute or convalescent COVID-19. This chain is built from TRBV4-1 and TRBJ2-1; a confident D gene designation cannot be given. What was sequenced was peripheral blood. The nucleotide sequence reads as follows: TGCGCCAGCAGCCAAGCGGTCCCCGAGAATGAGCAGTTCTTC. Its protein is CASSQAVPENEQFF.